The 5 T cell receptor beta chains listed next were all sequenced from one sample in a study of shared clonotypes between healthy human individuals. Using immunoSEQ multiplex PCR, the repertoire was profiled, and TCRdb retains in-frame clones only, with some absent. The sample has millions of clones; around 95% are singletons. The sample comprised naive CD4+ T cells sorted from blood. Subset in this sample: CD45RA+ positively selected. These TCRs come from a man aged 18-30 years in good health.

This clone was observed once. The J gene is TRBJ2-7, the V gene TRBV19; TRBD1 matches at 7 bases. Trimming removed 7 bases from V and 6 bases from J; junction bases left unmatched: 9. CDR1 is LNHDA, CDR2 SQIVND, per germline (reference sequence). CDR3 size: 13 residues. CDR3 nucleotides: TGTGCCAGTAAGAGGACAGGATGGCCCGAGCAGTACTTC. This sequence encodes CASKRTGWPEQYF.

This clone has just one count. This chain connects TRBV29-1 to TRBJ2-1, with D perhaps matching TRBD1 (6 bases). Germline CDR1 is SQVTM and CDR2 is ANQGSEA. Trimming removed 0 bases from V and 4 bases from J, with 13 bases in between. CDR3 length: 15 residues. CDR3 nucleotide sequence: TGCAGCGTTGAAGATCGGAGACAGGCTTACAATGAGCAGTTCTTC. Translation: CSVEDRRQAYNEQFF.

This chain connects TRBV7-9 to TRBJ1-1; D is ambiguous. CDR1 and CDR2 (germline): SEHNR, FQNEAQ (reference sequence). This CDR3 is 14 amino acids long. The V end was cut by 0 bases, the J end by 0 bases, with 5 bases between. In DNA, the CDR3 is TGTGCCAGCAGCTTAGCGGTTATGAACACTGAAGCTTTCTTT. Translation: CASSLAVMNTEAFF.

The rearrangement uses TRBV5-1 and TRBJ2-3; 8 bases fit TRBD2. The germline CDR1 and CDR2 sequences are SGHRS and YFSETQ. The CDR3 is 15 amino acids. V shed 4 bases and J 3 bases; nucleotides not matched to a gene: 7. CDR3: CASSIPAGETDTQYF. The CDR3 region has the DNA TGCGCCAGCAGCATACCAGCGGGAGAAACAGATACGCAGTATTTT.

J is TRBJ1-2 and V is TRBV28; possibly TRBD1 for D (5 bases). Germline V lookup: CDR1 MDHEN, CDR2 SYDVKM. V was shortened by 8 bases and J by 0 bases, with 13 bases between the two germline ends. The CDR3 is 14 amino acids. This chain's CDR3 is CASGKDRTNYGYTF. The DNA for the CDR3 is TGTGCCAGCGGCAAAGACAGAACTAACTATGGCTACACCTTC.